The clone carrying this T cell receptor beta chain was seen a few times. Its antigen remains unknown. Quantitative 5'-RACE with molecular barcodes produced the TCR beta libraries. One entry per CDR3 protein, called by TCRdb with MiXCR from the 5' RACE reads. The sample yields 100,000 or so distinct CDR3 sequences, approximately 8.9% seen once. This CDR3 is 15 amino acids long. The germline V gene has CDR1 WNHNN and CDR2 SYGVQD (reference sequence). Deletions cut 6 bases from V and 4 bases from J, with 16 bases between. This sample is part of a study of CD8 T cells in ankylosing spondylitis. Study conclusions and caveats: In ankylosing spondylitis patients, matched synovial fluid reportedly showed significant enrichment of disease-linked clones. Peripheral blood held disease-linked clones only at relatively low frequency, and these were CD8+. Seemingly characteristic of ankylosing spondylitis blood was a TCR beta motif consisting of about 8 highly homologous variants.

The source of this sequence is a male donor with ankylosing spondylitis. The rearrangement uses TRBV10-1 and TRBJ2-1; perhaps D is TRBD1 or TRBD2 (7 bases each). Sequencing was done on a sample of blood, either unsorted or a sorted T cell fraction (not recorded which). CDR3 sequence: CASRQDREGYNEQFF. For the CDR3, the DNA is TGCGCCAGCAGACAAGACAGGGAGGGTTACAATGAGCAGTTCTTC.